This TCR beta chain is drawn from a study of blood T cell repertoires in COVID-19. On the study more broadly: The origin of the acute and convalescent COVID-19 samples was the United States, Italy and Spain. Nucleic acid was either cDNA or gDNA, and it came from T cells, B-cell-depleted T cells, or PBMCs.

This CDR3 spans 12 amino acids. The germline V gene has CDR1 SGDLS and CDR2 YYNGEE. Trimming took off 6 bases at V and 5 bases at J, with 11 bases between the two ends. Original handling: Quantification of nucleated cells was approximated via reference gene primer amplification. Method: immunoSEQ multiplex PCR; TCRdb's copy keeps in-frame clones and lacks some. That table supplies the V and J calls and clone size; D and trimming were determined from the DNA. The sample yields some 210,000 clones, around four fifths seen once. The sequenced sample was peripheral blood. The gene calls are TRBV9 and TRBJ2-5; D uncertain. The TCR was taken from a woman aged 45-65 years with active or convalescent COVID-19. As DNA, the CDR3 is TGTGCCAGCAACCGAGGAGAGGAGACCCAGTACTTC. Translation gives CASNRGEETQYF.